This TCR beta chain was sequenced in a study of blood T cell repertoires in COVID-19 (dated by TCRdb to 2020 to 2022). Looking at the study overall: The collaborator samples originated in the United States, Italy and Spain and spanned the acute and convalescent phases of COVID-19. HLA class I and class II types, where available, came from metadata supplied by the sample provider rather than from assay-based typing. Samples came from the ongoing ImmuneRACE study (first 160 participants) plus 1,254 subjects from 6 global collaborators. The sample metadata nearly always contained a de-identified subject ID, COVID-19 status, age in years and sex. Deeply sampled blood TCRbeta repertoires from subjects exposed to, actively infected with, or recovered from COVID-19 were included in the dataset. The material from the prospective study consisted of cDNA or gDNA derived from T cells, B-cell-depleted T cells, or PBMCs. The repertoires were released in a freely available public database intended as a resource for research on the immune response to SARS-CoV-2.

Collaborating institutions collected whole blood in K2EDTA tubes following their own protocols. Collaborator samples were shipped for TCRbeta analysis as frozen whole blood, isolated PBMCs, or DNA extracted from either sample type. General findings and caveats noted by the study authors: Clinical and demographic metadata were provided uncurated, with the amount varying by source and participant.

TCRbeta CDR3 regions were amplified from genomic DNA by means of the immunoSEQ Assay, a bias-controlled multiplex PCR. The authors' pipeline ran thus. The number of nucleated cells in each sample was estimated from the amplification of reference gene primers within the assay. Sequence reads were collapsed and filtered to measure the absolute abundance of every unique TCRbeta CDR3 rearrangement. Productive Simpson clonality was computed per sample as the square root of Simpson's diversity index over productive rearrangements. In its TCRdb copy, this immuneACCESS table keeps in-frame sequences only and misses some clones. Where compared with another copy, unresolved V genes explain less than half of these, and the others have no known cause. Clonal size and the V and J genes are those of that table, whereas D and trimming came from the DNA. The sample table records 240,000 or so clones; approximately 82% of these occur just once. The top ten clonotypes cover under 2% of the sample.

From the cysteine up to the phenylalanine, the CDR3 has a length of 12 residues. CDR3 DNA is the only sequence kept; it has 36 bases, read in frame from the first base. Ends trimmed: V by 7 bases, J by 6 bases; bases unmatched to a gene: 4. CDR1 GTSNPN and CDR2 SVGIG were looked up in the germline V gene (reference sequence). As concerns this clone: Its antigen is currently not known. Per-base qualities were not stored, and no clone one base away is much larger.

Sequenced sample: peripheral blood. The clonotype comes from a woman of 80 years or more with acute or convalescent COVID-19. The sequence joins TRBV30 to TRBJ2-3; TRBD2 agrees with 10 junctional bases. The sequenced DNA is TGTGCCTTAGCGGGAGGAGGGGATACGCAGTATTTT. Its amino acids are CALAGGGDTQYF.